This TCR beta chain appears in the sequencing data of a study of cytomegalovirus exposure and HLA in healthy donors. Regarding the study as a whole: Most observed TCR sequences were rare, whereas some public TCRs were detected in many donors.

TCRdb keeps only in-frame clones here, not all; method: immunoSEQ multiplex PCR. The data show about 360,000 clones, with just over 85% seen just once and 0.83% held by the top ten. Regarding this clone: Antigen unknown.

Germline CDR1 is SNHLY and CDR2 is FYNNEI. Trimming left V 5 bases short and J 1 base short, with 14 bases between. The CDR3 spans 16 residues. The chain has TRBV2 and TRBJ2-2; D might be TRBD1 (6 bases). The sequence derives from a woman aged 18-29 years in good health and CMV-seronegative. The sample comprised PBMCs. CDR3 residues: CASSPQGIGNTGELFF. CDR3 DNA sequence: TGTGCCAGCAGTCCACAGGGAATTGGGAACACCGGGGAGCTGTTTTTT.